The 32 T cell receptor beta chains below come from one sample, sequenced in a study of T cell changes during pregnancy in multiple sclerosis. Data came from immunoSEQ multiplex PCR; TCRdb stores just in-frame clones and leaves some out. The sample holds under 50,000 clones; roughly nine tenths are singletons and the top ten take over 1%. Sample: CD4+ T cells from peripheral blood mononuclear cells, taken after pregnancy. These receptor sequences come from a female donor with multiple sclerosis, enrolled in a pregnancy study.

V gene TRBV25-1 combines with J gene TRBJ1-1; D might be TRBD1 (6 bases). The V gene lost 4 bases and the J gene lost 10 bases, with 16 bases spanning the gap. The CDR3 is made up of 13 amino acids. Germline lookup yields CDR1 MGHDK and CDR2 SYGVNS. For the CDR3, the DNA is TGTGCCAGCAGTGCAAACAGGGTTGCTTCAGCTTTCTTT. Protein: CASSANRVASAFF.

This rearrangement joins TRBV30 to TRBJ1-1; D is possibly TRBD1 (6 bases). The CDR3 consists of 15 residues. Germline values: CDR1 GTSNPN, CDR2 SVGIG (reference sequence). V lost 5 bases and J 2 bases, leaving 18 bases between the germline ends. The CDR3 DNA sequence: TGTGCCTGGGGACGAGGGGGGGCGGGAAACACTGAAGCTTTCTTT. This translates into CAWGRGGAGNTEAFF.

V gene TRBV18 combines with J gene TRBJ2-5; 14 bases line up with TRBD2. J gave up 4 bases and V 3 bases, and 10 bases lay outside the gene matches. CDR3 size: 18 residues. From germline, CDR1 is KGHSH and CDR2 LQKENI. The CDR3 region is CASSPPTSGRAKGETQYF. CDR3 nucleotide sequence: TGTGCCAGCTCACCTCCGACTAGCGGGAGGGCCAAAGGAGAGACCCAGTACTTC.

The chain combines TRBV7-9 with TRBJ2-1, with 7 bases matching TRBD2. The J segment lost 5 bases and the V segment lost 5 bases, leaving 21 bases of the junction unmatched. The germline CDR1 and CDR2 sequences are SEHNR and FQNEAQ (reference sequence). This CDR3 region has 19 residues. CDR3 coding DNA: TGTGCCAGCAGCAAAGCCCCCCTTTGGGCGGGAGAATGGAACAATGAGCAGTTCTTC. Protein sequence: CASSKAPLWAGEWNNEQFF. The full variable domain, in which reference TRBV7-9 and TRBJ2-1 provide the parts outside the CDR3, is DTGVSQNPRHKITKRGQNVTFRCDPISEHNRLYWYRQTLGQGPEFLTYFQNEAQLEKSRLLSDRFSAERPKGSFSTLEIQRTEQGDSAMYLCASSKAPLWAGEWNNEQFFGPGTRLTVL.

The chain recombines TRBV28 with TRBJ1-3, with D perhaps TRBD1 (5 bases). Germline V gene data show CDR1 as MDHEN and CDR2 as SYDVKM. The CDR3 runs to 14 residues. Trimming pared 5 bases from V and 2 bases from J, leaving 10 bases between. The CDR3 DNA follows: TGTGCCAGCAGTCCGGCCAGGGCTGGAAACACCATATATTTT. Translated, it gives CASSPARAGNTIYF.

On this clone itself: Within the sample, other DNA sequences also encode this same CDR3. The gene calls are TRBV5-1 and TRBJ1-2; 9 nucleotides agree with TRBD1. The CDR3 extends over 14 amino acids. The V gene end was trimmed by 5 bases and the J gene end by 2 bases; junction bases not matched to a gene: 4. From germline, CDR1 is SGHRS and CDR2 YFSETQ. The CDR3 reads CASSPGQGNYGYTF. The CDR3 nucleotides read TGCGCCAGCAGTCCCGGACAGGGGAACTATGGCTACACCTTC. Full variable domain (rest looked up from reference TRBV5-1 and TRBJ1-2): KAGVTQTPRYLIKTRGQQVTLSCSPISGHRSVSWYQQTPGQGLQFLFEYFSETQRNKGNFPGRFSGRQFSNSRSEMNVSTLELGDSALYLCASSPGQGNYGYTFGSGTRLTVV.

The sample holds a few counts of this clone. V usage is TRBV9 and J usage is TRBJ1-5, with a tentative D call TRBD1 (5 bases). The CDR3 has 14 residues. Germline values: CDR1 SGDLS, CDR2 YYNGEE. With 4 bases removed from V and 9 bases from J, the gap between germline ends came to 17 bases. DNA for the CDR3: TGTGCCAGCAGCCAAGACATGGCCGGGGGGCCCCAGCATTTT. Its translation: CASSQDMAGGPQHF.

The chain joins TRBV6-1 to TRBJ2-1; D may be TRBD1 (5 bases). Trimming pared 3 bases from V and 4 bases from J, leaving 7 bases between. The CDR3 extends over 13 amino acids. The germline CDR1 and CDR2 sequences are MNHNS and SASEGT. The CDR3 nucleotides are TGTGCCAGCAGTGATACAGGTTACAATGAGCAGTTCTTC. This sequence encodes CASSDTGYNEQFF.

The chain combines TRBV5-8 with TRBJ2-6; 11 bases align to TRBD2. Germline-derived CDR1 and CDR2 are SGHTS and YDEGEE. The CDR3 has 17 residues. V trimming: 5 bases; J trimming: 1 base; junction bases outside the gene matches: 5. CDR3 DNA: TGTGCCAGCAGTAAACTAGCGGGAGTTTCTGGGGCCAACGTCCTGACTTTC. This translates into CASSKLAGVSGANVLTF.

This rearrangement joins TRBV27 to TRBJ1-5, with 9 bases identical to TRBD1. Trimming took 5 bases from V and 5 from J; bases not matched to a gene: 4. CDR3 size: 14 residues. Germline V gene lookup returns CDR1 MNHEY and CDR2 SMNVEV (reference sequence). CDR3 protein: CASSQGTGYQPQHF. CDR3 sequence (DNA): TGTGCCAGCAGTCAGGGGACAGGGTATCAGCCCCAGCATTTT.

This chain joins TRBV5-1 and TRBJ2-1, with 11 positions matching TRBD2. V shed 4 bases, J shed 10 bases, and the junction held 10 bases outside the gene matches. CDR3 length equals 15 residues. Germline values: CDR1 SGHRS, CDR2 YFSETQ. The CDR3 here is CASSPVAGGAGEQFF. Written as DNA, the CDR3 is TGCGCCAGCAGCCCCGTAGCGGGAGGGGCGGGGGAGCAGTTCTTC.

The CDR3 bases are TGTGCCAGCAGTGCCATTGGCGGGAGGCAAGAGACCCAGTACTTC. This sequence encodes CASSAIGGRQETQYF. The rearrangement links TRBV28 to TRBJ2-5; 8 bases are shared with TRBD2. CDR1 and CDR2 from the germline V gene are MDHEN and SYDVKM. Trimming removed 5 bases from V and 2 bases from J; junction bases left unmatched: 7. This CDR3 has 15 residues. Looking up the rest from reference TRBV28 and TRBJ2-5 gives the full variable domain: DVKVTQSSRYLVKRTGEKVFLECVQDMDHENMFWYRQDPGLGLRLIYFSYDVKMKEKGDIPEGYSVSREKKERFSLILESASTNQTSMYLCASSAIGGRQETQYFGPGTRLLVL.

The J gene is TRBJ2-7, the V gene TRBV19, with 9 bases matching TRBD1. This CDR3 spans 14 amino acids. Trimming cost V 1 base and J 7 bases; bases outside gene matches: 5. Germline V gives CDR1 LNHDA, CDR2 SQIVND (reference sequence). The CDR3 protein is CASSIGTGEVEQYF. CDR3 sequence (DNA): TGTGCCAGTAGTATAGGGACAGGGGAAGTGGAGCAGTACTTC.

J is TRBJ1-1 and V is TRBV5-1, with D unresolved. The CDR3 sequence is 15 residues long. Looked up from germline, CDR1 is SGHRS and CDR2 is YFSETQ. The V end was cut by 2 bases, the J end by 3 bases, with 14 bases between. The DNA for the CDR3 is TGCGCCAGCAGCTTTCGACCCCCTGAGGACACTGAAGCTTTCTTT. Translated, it gives CASSFRPPEDTEAFF.

The rearrangement joins TRBV19 to TRBJ2-7; 8 bases map to TRBD1. The CDR3 is 16 residues long. Germline V gives CDR1 LNHDA, CDR2 SQIVND (reference sequence). Trimming at V came to 2 bases and at J to 2 bases, leaving 8 bases not matched to a gene. The CDR3 protein is CASSIFAAQGAYEQYF. CDR3 nucleotides: TGTGCCAGTAGTATATTTGCGGCACAGGGGGCCTACGAGCAGTACTTC.

The chain recombines TRBV5-1 with TRBJ1-1; 9 bases are shared with TRBD1. The V gene end was trimmed by 0 bases and the J gene end by 1 base; junction bases not matched to a gene: 7. The CDR3 extends over 17 amino acids. Germline assignment: CDR1 SGHRS and CDR2 YFSETQ. The CDR3 loop is CASSLARTGEGNTEAFF. The CDR3 DNA follows: TGCGCCAGCAGCTTGGCGCGGACAGGGGAAGGGAACACTGAAGCTTTCTTT.

The V and J genes are TRBV5-1 and TRBJ2-3; 7 bases fit TRBD2. In germline, CDR1 is SGHRS, CDR2 YFSETQ. There are 15 residues in the CDR3. Losses at the gene ends were 5 bases for V and 2 bases for J; bases not matched to a gene: 8. CDR3 loop: CASSGGRGHTDTQYF. DNA for the CDR3: TGCGCCAGCAGTGGCGGGAGAGGGCACACAGATACGCAGTATTTT.

The V call is TRBV7-9, the J call TRBJ2-5; 11 nucleotides align to TRBD1. Trimming cost V 0 bases and J 4 bases; bases outside gene matches: 1. CDR1 is SEHNR and CDR2 is FQNEAQ in the germline V gene (reference sequence). The CDR3 consists of 15 residues. The chain's CDR3 is CASSLAGTGGETQYF. In DNA, the CDR3 is TGTGCCAGCAGCTTAGCAGGGACAGGGGGAGAGACCCAGTACTTC. Full variable domain (remainder filled in from reference TRBV7-9 and TRBJ2-5): DTGVSQNPRHKITKRGQNVTFRCDPISEHNRLYWYRQTLGQGPEFLTYFQNEAQLEKSRLLSDRFSAERPKGSFSTLEIQRTEQGDSAMYLCASSLAGTGGETQYFGPGTRLLVL.

The chain combines TRBV25-1 with TRBJ1-1; D not resolved. Trimming shortened V by 7 bases and J by 4 bases, and 16 bases separated the two germline ends. This CDR3 region has 14 residues. The germline V gene encodes CDR1 MGHDK and CDR2 SYGVNS. The CDR3 here is CASIGFGDGTEAFF. The CDR3 DNA follows: TGTGCCAGCATAGGATTCGGGGATGGCACTGAAGCTTTCTTT.

The chain joins TRBV5-1 to TRBJ2-5; 12 bases fit TRBD1. The V gene's germline CDR1 is SGHRS and CDR2 YFSETQ. V was pared by 3 bases and J by 4 bases, with 4 bases of the junction left unmatched. The CDR3 is made up of 15 amino acids. CDR3 nucleotides: TGCGCCAGCAGCTGGGGACAGGGGGCGGGAGAGACCCAGTACTTC. Its translation is CASSWGQGAGETQYF.

The chain has TRBV2 and TRBJ2-7, with D maybe TRBD2 (6 bases). Germline assignment: CDR1 SNHLY and CDR2 FYNNEI. There are 11 residues in the CDR3. V lost 6 bases and J lost 6, with 9 bases in between. Written as DNA, the CDR3 is TGTGCCAGCAGCTCTAGCGTCGAGCAGTACTTC. This translates into CASSSSVEQYF.

The J gene is TRBJ1-1, the V gene TRBV9; 7 bases align to TRBD1. The CDR3 sequence is 14 residues long. Germline V gene lookup returns CDR1 SGDLS and CDR2 YYNGEE. Trimming cost V 2 bases and J 5 bases; bases outside gene matches: 6. CDR3 in amino acids: CASSVDRVRTEAFF. As DNA, the CDR3 is TGTGCCAGCAGCGTCGACAGGGTCAGGACTGAAGCTTTCTTT.

The V and J genes are TRBV18 and TRBJ2-7; possibly TRBD2 for D (6 bases). The V end was cut by 2 bases, the J end by 3 bases, with 8 bases between. The CDR3 sequence is 13 residues long. CDR1 KGHSH and CDR2 LQKENI come from the germline V gene. CDR3 sequence: CASSPGLNYEQYF. For the CDR3, the DNA is TGTGCCAGCTCACCAGGACTAAACTACGAGCAGTACTTC.

The sample holds one count of this clone. The chain joins TRBV28 to TRBJ2-4; no clear D. Germline lookup yields CDR1 MDHEN and CDR2 SYDVKM. V was shortened by 2 bases and J by 4 bases, with 9 bases between the two germline ends. The length of the CDR3 is 14 residues. CDR3 amino acids: CASSLARPKNIQYF. The CDR3 DNA reads as TGTGCCAGCAGTTTAGCCAGGCCTAAAAACATTCAGTACTTC.

The chain employs TRBV5-1 and TRBJ2-2, with D possibly TRBD2 on 5 matching bases. CDR3 length: 15 amino acids. Trimming took off 4 bases at V and 1 base at J, with 11 bases between the two ends. Germline-derived CDR1 and CDR2 are SGHRS and YFSETQ. The chain's CDR3 is CASSEYRENTGELFF. CDR3 sequence (DNA): TGCGCCAGCAGCGAGTACCGGGAGAACACCGGGGAGCTGTTTTTT. Full variable domain (rest looked up from reference TRBV5-1 and TRBJ2-2): KAGVTQTPRYLIKTRGQQVTLSCSPISGHRSVSWYQQTPGQGLQFLFEYFSETQRNKGNFPGRFSGRQFSNSRSEMNVSTLELGDSALYLCASSEYRENTGELFFGEGSRLTVL.

This chain uses TRBV5-1 with TRBJ2-3, with 7 bases that match TRBD2. Germline lookup yields CDR1 SGHRS and CDR2 YFSETQ. CDR3 length: 16 residues. J lost 2 bases, V lost 0 bases, and 6 bases had no gene match. In DNA, the CDR3 is TGCGCCAGCAGCTTGGGCCTAGCGGACTACACAGATACGCAGTATTTT. It yields the protein CASSLGLADYTDTQYF.

The J gene is TRBJ1-4, the V gene TRBV18; D not resolved. The V end was cut by 4 bases, the J end by 7 bases, with 19 bases between. This CDR3 is built from 16 residues. CDR1 is KGHSH, CDR2 LQKENI, per germline. The CDR3 loop reads CASSQREQSLGEKLFF. CDR3 nucleotide sequence: TGTGCCAGCTCACAACGGGAACAGTCACTAGGTGAAAAACTGTTTTTT. The whole variable domain, filled in from reference TRBV18 and TRBJ1-4, reads NAGVMQNPRHLVRRRGQEARLRCSPMKGHSHVYWYRQLPEEGLKFMVYLQKENIIDESGMPKERFSAEFPKEGPSILRIQQVVRGDSAAYFCASSQREQSLGEKLFFGSGTQLSVL.

The chain couples TRBV7-9 to TRBJ1-3; perhaps TRBD1 as D (5 bases). This CDR3 has 19 amino acids. Germline loops: CDR1 SEHNR, CDR2 FQNEAQ (reference sequence). V was cut by 6 bases and J by 0 bases, with 24 bases left in between. The CDR3 region is CASRSGLKERESSGNTIYF. The CDR3 DNA follows: TGTGCCAGCAGATCGGGACTTAAGGAGAGGGAGTCCTCTGGAAACACCATATATTTT. Complete variable domain (other parts from reference TRBV7-9 and TRBJ1-3): DTGVSQNPRHKITKRGQNVTFRCDPISEHNRLYWYRQTLGQGPEFLTYFQNEAQLEKSRLLSDRFSAERPKGSFSTLEIQRTEQGDSAMYLCASRSGLKERESSGNTIYFGEGSWLTVV.

CDR3 coding DNA: TGTGCCAGTAGTCCCCTTGGTGAGGGGAGGTATGGCTACACCTTC. Translating it yields CASSPLGEGRYGYTF. The chain recombines TRBV19 with TRBJ1-2, with a weak D call TRBD1 (5 bases). Germline-derived CDR1 and CDR2 are LNHDA and SQIVND (reference sequence). The V end lost 5 bases, the J end lost 5 bases, and 18 bases lay between the germline ends. CDR3 length: 15 residues.

This chain connects TRBV4-2 to TRBJ2-5; the D gene is possibly TRBD1 (7 bases). The CDR3 totals 17 residues. The V and J ends lost 1 base and 7 bases respectively, with 22 bases between them. Germline assignment: CDR1 LGHNA and CDR2 YNFKEQ. CDR3 DNA sequence: TGTGCCAGCAGCCAAGTGAGACAGGGATGGGGGGAAGCGACCCAGTACTTC. Protein product: CASSQVRQGWGEATQYF.

The V call is TRBV10-3, the J call TRBJ2-2; 9 bases agree with TRBD2. After removal of 10 bases from V and 2 bases from J, the junction contained 11 bases not matched to a gene. Germline CDR1 ENHRY, CDR2 SYGVKD. This CDR3 is built from 16 residues. The CDR3 DNA is TGTGCCACCGCCCGCCTGACTAGCGGAAACACCGGGGAGCTGTTTTTT. This encodes CATARLTSGNTGELFF.

The chain employs TRBV5-4 and TRBJ2-5; 8 bases agree with TRBD1. Trimming at V came to 3 bases and at J to 2 bases, leaving 6 bases not matched to a gene. This CDR3 comprises 15 residues. Germline V gene sequence: CDR1 SGHNT, CDR2 YYREEE (reference sequence). CDR3 sequence reads: CASSYRTGLQETQYF. CDR3 sequence (DNA): TGTGCCAGCAGCTATCGGACAGGGCTACAAGAGACCCAGTACTTC.